This T cell receptor (beta chain) stems from a study of blood T cell repertoires in COVID-19 (TCRdb year 2020). Regarding the research as a whole: Samples covering the acute and convalescent phases of COVID-19 were provided by collaborators in the United States, Italy and Spain. The prospective study material was composed of cDNA or gDNA derived from T cells, B-cell-depleted T cells, or PBMCs. Subjects who had been exposed to COVID-19, were actively infected with it, or had recovered from it provided the deeply sampled blood TCRbeta repertoires that made up the dataset. The repertoires were made available in a free public database intended to serve as a resource for research on the immune response to SARS-CoV-2. The samples were drawn from the first 160 participants of the ongoing ImmuneRACE study and from under 1,500 subjects provided by 6 global collaborators. The sample metadata nearly always contained a de-identified subject ID, COVID-19 status, age in years and sex. HLA class I and class II types, where available, came from metadata supplied by the sample provider rather than from assay-based typing. Beyond this particular receptor, the publication reports: Clinical and demographic metadata were provided uncurated, with the amount varying by source and participant.

V sheds 5 bases and J sheds 7 bases, leaving 9 bases between their ends. CDR1 and CDR2 are read off the germline V gene as ENHRY and SYGVKD. Counted from cysteine to phenylalanine, this CDR3 has 12 amino acids. Kept here is only the CDR3 DNA, which spans 36 bases and is read in frame from base 1. For this clone: Its antigen is unknown. Per-base qualities were not stored, and no clone one base away is much larger.

In Seattle, one collaborating source enrolled patients while the infection was active and tracked those patients longitudinally over the course of disease. The collaborating institutions used their own protocols to collect whole blood in K2EDTA tubes. Collaborator samples were shipped for TCRbeta analysis as frozen whole blood, isolated PBMCs, or DNA extracted from either sample type. The immunoSEQ Assay, a bias-controlled multiplex PCR, was used to amplify TCRbeta CDR3 regions from genomic DNA. The authors' analysis ran thus. The number of nucleated cells in each sample was estimated from the amplification of reference gene primers within the assay. To quantify the absolute abundance of each unique TCRbeta CDR3 rearrangement, sequence reads were collapsed and filtered. For each sample, productive Simpson clonality was calculated by taking the square root of Simpson's diversity index across productive rearrangements. This is the immuneACCESS table as TCRdb keeps it, with only in-frame sequences that have V and J called. A part of the clones is gone; compared with another copy, unresolved V genes explain less than half, and the rest is unexplained. The DNA was the basis for D and trimming; V, J and clone size are from that table. This sample comprises 45,000 to 55,000 clones, 82% of them detected only once. The ten largest account for around 10% of the sample.

Sample: peripheral blood. Recombination connected TRBV10-3 to TRBJ2-1, with a weak D call of TRBD1 (6 bases match). This clonotype originated in a man older than 75 with COVID-19, enrolled during active disease. The nucleotide sequence is TGTGCCATCAGTTACAGGGAAAATGAGCAGTTCTTC. The translation is CAISYRENEQFF.